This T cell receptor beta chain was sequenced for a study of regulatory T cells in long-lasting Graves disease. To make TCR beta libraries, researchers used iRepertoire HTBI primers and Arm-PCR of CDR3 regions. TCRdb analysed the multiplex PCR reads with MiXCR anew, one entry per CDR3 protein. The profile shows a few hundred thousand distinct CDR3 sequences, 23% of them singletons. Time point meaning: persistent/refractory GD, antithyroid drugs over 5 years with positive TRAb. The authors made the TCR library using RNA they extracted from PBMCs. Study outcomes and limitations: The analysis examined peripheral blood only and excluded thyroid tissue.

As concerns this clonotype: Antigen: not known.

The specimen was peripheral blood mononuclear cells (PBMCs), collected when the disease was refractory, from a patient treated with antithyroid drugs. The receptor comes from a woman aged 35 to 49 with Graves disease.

The CDR3 spells CASSLRFGAESSYNEQFF. The CDR3, as DNA: TGTGCCAGCAGCTTAAGATTCGGGGCTGAGAGCTCCTACAATGAGCAGTTCTTC. The gene calls are TRBV11-2 and TRBJ2-1; D is perhaps TRBD1 or TRBD2 (5 bases each). V lost 2 bases and J 0 bases, leaving 17 bases between the germline ends. Germline V gene data show CDR1 as SGHAT and CDR2 as FQNNGV. The CDR3 runs to 18 residues.